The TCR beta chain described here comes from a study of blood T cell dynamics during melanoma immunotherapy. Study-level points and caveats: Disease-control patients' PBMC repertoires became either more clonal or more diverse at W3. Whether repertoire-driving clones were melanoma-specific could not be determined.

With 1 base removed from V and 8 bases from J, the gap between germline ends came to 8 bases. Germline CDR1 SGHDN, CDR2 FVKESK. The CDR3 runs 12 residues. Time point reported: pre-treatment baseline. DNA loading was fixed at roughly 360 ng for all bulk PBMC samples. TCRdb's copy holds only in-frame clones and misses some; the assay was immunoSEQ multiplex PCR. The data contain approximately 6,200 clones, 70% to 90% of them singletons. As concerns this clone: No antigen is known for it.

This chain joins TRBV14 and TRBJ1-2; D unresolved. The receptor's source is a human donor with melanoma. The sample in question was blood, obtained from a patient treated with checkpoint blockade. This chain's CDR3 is CASSQARHGYTF. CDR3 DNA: TGTGCCAGCAGCCAAGCCCGCCACGGCTACACCTTC.